These 23 T cell receptor beta chains originate from one sample sequenced in a study of T cell responses to AZD1222 COVID-19 vaccine. Sequencing was performed with immunoSEQ multiplex PCR; in TCRdb, only in-frame clones are kept and a portion is missing. The sample has some 180,000 clones, approximately 90% seen once; the top ten hold roughly 6%. Sequences were derived from peripheral blood, sampled on day 0 of AZD1222 vaccination. The receptors stem from an adult in good health.

The V and J genes are TRBV5-1 and TRBJ1-2; 10 nucleotides align to TRBD1. The V and J ends lost 2 bases and 8 bases, in that order; junction bases with no gene match: 6. In germline, CDR1 is SGHRS, CDR2 YFSETQ. The CDR3 has 14 amino acids. CDR3 bases: TGCGCCAGCAGCTTCAGGGGGACAGGGGAAGGCTACACCTTC. Protein: CASSFRGTGEGYTF.

This clone was observed a few times. The chain joins TRBV18 to TRBJ1-5; 10 nucleotides line up with TRBD1. CDR1 and CDR2 from the germline V gene are KGHSH and LQKENI. The CDR3 is made up of 19 amino acids. V dropped 4 bases and J dropped 5; count of bases not matched to a gene: 17. The CDR3 coding sequence is TGTGCCAGCTCACAAACAGGGGGGACAGGGGCCGCCGTGCATCAGCCCCAGCATTTT. Encoded protein: CASSQTGGTGAAVHQPQHF.

This chain connects TRBV3-1 (or the pseudogene TRBV3-2) to TRBJ1-3, with 8 nucleotides matching TRBD1. V dropped 2 bases and J dropped 3; count of bases not matched to a gene: 15. This CDR3 contains 19 residues. CDR1 LGHDT and CDR2 YNNKEL come from the germline V gene (reference sequence). CDR3 protein: CASSQRTGRGLEFGNTIYF. Written as DNA, the CDR3 is TGTGCCAGCAGCCAAAGGACAGGGAGAGGGTTAGAGTTTGGAAACACCATATATTTT.

The CDR3 loop is CASSGLTGGENIQYF. The CDR3 DNA is TGTGCCAGCTCAGGCCTTACAGGGGGCGAAAACATTCAGTACTTC. The chain joins TRBV18 to TRBJ2-4; TRBD1 matches at 9 bases. CDR1 is KGHSH and CDR2 is LQKENI in the germline V gene. The CDR3 runs 15 residues. J gave up 5 bases and V 5 bases, and 7 bases lay outside the gene matches.

V and J are TRBV30 and TRBJ1-6, with D perhaps TRBD1 (6 bases). Germline CDR1 GTSNPN, CDR2 SVGIG (reference sequence). V lost 2 bases, J lost 9 bases, and 11 bases lay in between. CDR3 length: 13 residues. The CDR3 bases are TGTGCCTGGAGTTTAGGGGGGTTTTCACCCCTCCACTTT. It codes for CAWSLGGFSPLHF.

This clone came up a few times. The rearrangement joins TRBV18 to TRBJ1-1, with D maybe TRBD1 (6 bases). Germline V gene lookup returns CDR1 KGHSH and CDR2 LQKENI. The CDR3 consists of 13 residues. Trimming took off 7 bases at V and 8 bases at J, with 17 bases between the two ends. CDR3 coding DNA: TGTGCCAGCTTAGTAATGACAGGTACAGAAGCTTTCTTT. Amino acids: CASLVMTGTEAFF.

V gene TRBV7-5 combines with J gene TRBJ1-5. TRBV7-5 is flagged as a pseudogene. This CDR3 has 15 residues. CDR3 amino acids: CARSSTRRSNQPQHF. Here the CDR3 DNA reads TGTGCCAGAAGCTCCACCCGGCGAAGCAATCAGCCCCAGCATTTT.

V and J are TRBV3-1 (or the pseudogene TRBV3-2) and TRBJ2-7; 8 nucleotides line up with TRBD2. Trimming cost V 4 bases and J 5 bases; bases outside gene matches: 4. Germline CDR1 LGHDT, CDR2 YNNKEL (reference sequence). There are 13 residues in the CDR3. The CDR3 sequence is CASSRGGLDEQYF. CDR3 nucleotides: TGTGCCAGCAGCCGCGGGGGGCTCGACGAGCAGTACTTC.

V and J are TRBV5-1 and TRBJ1-6, with 7 nucleotides matching TRBD1. Germline trimming cut 3 bases from V and 8 bases from J; bases unmatched to any gene: 5. Germline assignment: CDR1 SGHRS and CDR2 YFSETQ. The CDR3 has 14 amino acids. CDR3 nucleotides: TGCGCCAGCAGCTGGACAGGAGGGGATTCACCCCTCCACTTT. Protein sequence: CASSWTGGDSPLHF.

This chain joins TRBV29-1 and TRBJ2-7; D is unclear. The CDR3 contains 11 residues. Germline CDR1 SQVTM, CDR2 ANQGSEA. Trimming removed 0 bases at V and 4 bases at J, with 4 bases between. As DNA, the CDR3 is TGCAGCGTTGAAGATCGATACGAGCAGTACTTC. Its translation is CSVEDRYEQYF.

This clone was observed a handful of times. The rearrangement links TRBV28 to TRBJ1-5; D uncertain. V was cut by 7 bases and J by 2 bases, with 15 bases left in between. CDR3 length: 15 residues. From germline, CDR1 is MDHEN and CDR2 SYDVKM. The CDR3 protein is CASIPMGGGNQPQHF. The CDR3 bases are TGTGCCAGCATCCCGATGGGCGGAGGCAATCAGCCCCAGCATTTT.

The chain employs TRBV28 and TRBJ2-7; perhaps TRBD2 as D (7 bases). Trimming took off 3 bases at V and 0 bases at J, with 12 bases between the two ends. CDR3 length equals 15 residues. CDR1 and CDR2 from the germline V gene are MDHEN and SYDVKM. CDR3 region: CASSFGGAFSYEQYF. For the CDR3, the DNA is TGTGCCAGCAGTTTTGGGGGGGCTTTCTCCTACGAGCAGTACTTC.

The chain links TRBV7-8 to TRBJ2-7; TRBD2 agrees at 11 bases. Per the germline V gene, CDR1 is SGHVS and CDR2 is FQNEAQ. The V segment lost 5 bases and the J segment 3 bases; nucleotides outside the gene matches: 6. The CDR3 has 15 residues. CDR3 protein: CASSILAGVNYEQYF. CDR3 DNA: TGTGCCAGCAGCATACTAGCGGGAGTGAACTACGAGCAGTACTTC.

V usage is TRBV7-3 and J usage is TRBJ2-1; TRBD2 aligns across 11 bases. Germline trimming cut 3 bases from V and 9 bases from J; bases unmatched to any gene: 7. Germline V lookup: CDR1 SGHTA, CDR2 FQGTGA. The CDR3 runs 15 residues. CDR3 amino acids: CASSFVTSGSAEQFF. The CDR3 nucleotides are TGTGCCAGCAGCTTTGTCACTAGCGGGAGTGCTGAGCAGTTCTTC. Full variable domain (remainder filled in from reference TRBV7-3 and TRBJ2-1): GAGVSQTPSNKVTEKGKYVELRCDPISGHTALYWYRQSLGQGPEFLIYFQGTGAADDSGLPNDRFFAVRPEGSVSTLKIQRTERGDSAVYLCASSFVTSGSAEQFFGPGTRLTVL.

The V call is TRBV3-1 (or the pseudogene TRBV3-2), the J call TRBJ2-7, with TRBD2 matching over 13 bases. From germline, CDR1 is LGHDT and CDR2 YNNKEL (reference sequence). V gave up 3 bases and J gave up 6 bases; unmatched junction bases: 8. This CDR3 region has 16 residues. CDR3 in DNA: TGTGCCAGCAGCCACCTATCCGGGACTAGCGGGACCGAGCAGTACTTC. Protein sequence: CASSHLSGTSGTEQYF.

About this clone: The sample contains more than one DNA sequence encoding this CDR3. V and J are TRBV6-5 and TRBJ1-3; 9 bases fit TRBD1. The germline V gene has CDR1 MNHEY and CDR2 SVGAGI. The CDR3 is made up of 14 amino acids. Trimming at V came to 6 bases and at J to 0 bases, leaving 0 bases not matched to a gene. CDR3 bases: TGTGCCAGCAGACAGGGGGCCTCTGGAAACACCATATATTTT. Amino acids: CASRQGASGNTIYF.

V and J are TRBV3-1 (or the pseudogene TRBV3-2) and TRBJ2-5, with D perhaps matching TRBD1 or TRBD2 (5 bases each). The V end lost 4 bases, the J end lost 4 bases, and 13 bases lay between the germline ends. Germline V gene data show CDR1 as LGHDT and CDR2 as YNNKEL (reference sequence). CDR3 length equals 14 residues. The CDR3 DNA reads as TGTGCCAGCAGCCCCCCCGGGGCTCGAGAGACCCAGTACTTC. This codes for CASSPPGARETQYF.

The chain is built from TRBV4-2 and TRBJ2-3; TRBD2 matches at 11 bases. The V and J ends lost 1 base and 5 bases, in that order; junction bases with no gene match: 5. This CDR3 is built from 16 residues. CDR1 and CDR2 (germline): LGHNA, YNFKEQ. The chain's CDR3 is CASSQGLAGFEDTQYF. In DNA, the CDR3 is TGTGCCAGCAGCCAAGGACTAGCGGGATTTGAAGATACGCAGTATTTT.

The J gene is TRBJ2-1, the V gene TRBV20-1; D unclear. Trimming left V 3 bases short and J 6 bases short, with 15 bases between. CDR3 length equals 14 residues. Germline loops: CDR1 DFQATT, CDR2 SNEGSKA (reference sequence). The CDR3 bases are TGCAGTGCTAGTTCAAGAGCTTTGGGCAATGAGCAGTTCTTC. Its protein product is CSASSRALGNEQFF.

The chain has TRBV29-1 and TRBJ2-7; tentative D call: TRBD2 (5 bases). V was shortened by 0 bases and J by 2 bases, with 14 bases between the two germline ends. The CDR3 has 15 amino acids. Germline values: CDR1 SQVTM, CDR2 ANQGSEA. The CDR3: CSVEDPRERTYEQYF. The CDR3 coding sequence is TGCAGCGTTGAAGATCCTAGGGAGAGGACCTACGAGCAGTACTTC.

The V call is TRBV4-3, the J call TRBJ2-1, with TRBD2 identical over 11 bases. J gave up 12 bases and V 0 bases, and 16 bases lay outside the gene matches. The CDR3 length is 18 residues. Germline V gene lookup returns CDR1 LGHNA and CDR2 YSLEER. Written as DNA, the CDR3 is TGCGCCAGCAGCCAAGATATGGACGGGTTGGTAGCGGGAGGGCGGCAGTTCTTC. Translated, it gives CASSQDMDGLVAGGRQFF.

The V and J genes are TRBV30 and TRBJ1-6; no clear D gene. This CDR3 has 19 residues. V lost 4 bases and J lost 0, with 22 bases in between. The germline gives CDR1 GTSNPN, CDR2 SVGIG (reference sequence). The CDR3 sequence: CAWTLGIKDPSSYNSPLHF. The CDR3 DNA follows: TGTGCCTGGACCCTCGGTATAAAGGACCCGAGCTCCTATAATTCACCCCTCCACTTT. Based on the CDR3 plus reference TRBV30 and TRBJ1-6, the full variable domain is SQTIHQWPATLVQPVGSPLSLECTVEGTSNPNLYWYRQAAGRGLQLLFYSVGIGQISSEVPQNLSASRPQDRQFILSSKKLLLSDSGFYLCAWTLGIKDPSSYNSPLHFGNGTRLTVT.

This chain uses TRBV16 with TRBJ1-2, with 8 positions matching TRBD1. V shed 2 bases, J shed 4 bases, and the junction held 9 bases outside the gene matches. Looked up from germline, CDR1 is KGHSY and CDR2 is FQNENV. The length of the CDR3 is 16 residues. CDR3 DNA sequence: TGTGCCAGCAGCCAACAATGGACAGGGAGGGGCTATGGCTACACCTTC. This encodes CASSQQWTGRGYGYTF.